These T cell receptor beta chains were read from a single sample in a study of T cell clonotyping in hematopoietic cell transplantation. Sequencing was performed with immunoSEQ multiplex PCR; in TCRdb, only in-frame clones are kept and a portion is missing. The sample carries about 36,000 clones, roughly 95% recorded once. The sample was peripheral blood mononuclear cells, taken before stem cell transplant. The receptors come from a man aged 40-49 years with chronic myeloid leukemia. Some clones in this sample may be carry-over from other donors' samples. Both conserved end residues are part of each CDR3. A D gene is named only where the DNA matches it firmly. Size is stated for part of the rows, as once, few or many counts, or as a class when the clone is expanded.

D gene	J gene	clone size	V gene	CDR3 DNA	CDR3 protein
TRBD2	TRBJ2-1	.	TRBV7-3	TGTGCCAGCAGCCCGTCTAGCGGGGGTTACAATGAGCAGTTCTTC	CASSPSSGGYNEQFF
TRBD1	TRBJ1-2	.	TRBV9	TGTGCCAGCAGCGCACCGGGACAGGGGGCGTATGGCTACACCTTC	CASSAPGQGAYGYTF
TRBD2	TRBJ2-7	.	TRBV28	TGTGCCAGCAGTTTGGGCGGGGGGACCTACGAGCAGTACTTC	CASSLGGGTYEQYF
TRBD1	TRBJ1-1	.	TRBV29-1	TGCAGCGTTGTAGGCAGGGGGCGAGGAGCTTTCTTT	CSVVGRGRGAFF
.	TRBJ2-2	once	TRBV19	TGTGCCAGTAGGGACAGGAACACCGGGGAGCTGTTTTTT	CASRDRNTGELFF
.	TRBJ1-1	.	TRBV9	TGTGCCAGCAGCGCCGGTGAAGGTGAAGCTTTCTTT	CASSAGEGEAFF
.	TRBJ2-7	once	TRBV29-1	TGCAGCGTCCGGGATACCCGCTCCTACGAGCAGTACTTC	CSVRDTRSYEQYF
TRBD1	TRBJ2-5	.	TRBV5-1	TGCGCCAGCAGGAAATACAGGGGGCTGGTAGAGACCCAGTACTTC	CASRKYRGLVETQYF
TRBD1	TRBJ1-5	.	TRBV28	TGTGCCAGCAGTTTGGTTGACAGGGTCCTGTATTTT	CASSLVDRVLYF
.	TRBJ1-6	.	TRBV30	TGTGCCTGGACTCCCGGGACCACTGGGGGTTCACCCCTCCACTTT	CAWTPGTTGGSPLHF
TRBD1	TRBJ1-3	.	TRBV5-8	TGTGCCAGCAGCTTGGGACAGGGGGCCTCTGGAAACACCATATATTTT	CASSLGQGASGNTIYF
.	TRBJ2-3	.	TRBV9	TGTGCCAGCAGCGTCGGAGGTACGCAGTATTTT	CASSVGGTQYF
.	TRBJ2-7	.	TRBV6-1	TGTGCCAGCAGTGAAGCTTTCAGGTACGAGCAGTACTTC	CASSEAFRYEQYF
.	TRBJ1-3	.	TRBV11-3	TGTGCCAGCAGCCTCCTGCGGGGCAGCATCTCTGGAAACACCATATATTTT	CASSLLRGSISGNTIYF
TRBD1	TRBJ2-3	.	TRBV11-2	TGTGCCAGCAGCCGCCTGACAGGGCTCGATACGCAGTATTTT	CASSRLTGLDTQYF
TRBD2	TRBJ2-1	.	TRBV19	TGTGCCAGTAGCCTGACGGGGGGTCAAGCCTACAATGAGCAGTTCTTC	CASSLTGGQAYNEQFF
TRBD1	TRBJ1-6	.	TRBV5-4	TGTGCCAGCAGCCCTCAGACAGGGGGTAATTCACCCCTCCACTTT	CASSPQTGGNSPLHF
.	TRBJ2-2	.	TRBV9	TGTGCCAGCAGTCGGACGGAGGGGGGTATCACCGGGGAGCTGTTTTTT	CASSRTEGGITGELFF
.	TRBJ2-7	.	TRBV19	TGTGCCACCACGAACGGGGATACGTACGAGCAGTACTTC	CATTNGDTYEQYF
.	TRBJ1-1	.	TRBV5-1	TGCGCCAGCAGCTTCCGACAGGTGAACACTGAAGCTTTCTTT	CASSFRQVNTEAFF
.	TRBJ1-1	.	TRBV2	TGTGCCAGCAGTAAATTCAGGGAAGGTGGGGTGAACACTGAAGCTTTCTTT	CASSKFREGGVNTEAFF
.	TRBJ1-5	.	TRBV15	TGTGCCACCAGCTTGAGGTTACGCCAGCCCCAGCATTTT	CATSLRLRQPQHF
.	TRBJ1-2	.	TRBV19	TGTGCCAGTAGTATAGATGGTTCTAGACTTGCAGCTAACTATGGCTACACCTTC	CASSIDGSRLAANYGYTF
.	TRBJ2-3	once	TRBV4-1	TGCGCCAGCAGCGGGGTTAGCACAGATACGCAGTATTTT	CASSGVSTDTQYF
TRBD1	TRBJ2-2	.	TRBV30	TGTGCCTGGAGTCCACCTCCGGGACAGAGCACCGGGGAGCTGTTTTTT	CAWSPPPGQSTGELFF
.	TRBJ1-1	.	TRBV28	TGTGCCAGCACCCCGGGACATTTAAACACTGAAGCTTTCTTT	CASTPGHLNTEAFF
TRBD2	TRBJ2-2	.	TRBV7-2	TGTGCCAGCAGCGTTAGCGGGGGGCAAACCGGGGAGCTGTTTTTT	CASSVSGGQTGELFF
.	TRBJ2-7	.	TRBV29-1	TGCAGCGTTCGACAGGCCTACGAGCAGTACTTC	CSVRQAYEQYF
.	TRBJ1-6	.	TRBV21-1	TGTGCCAGCAGCAAAGCGCCGGGGTCGGAACTGTTT	CASSKAPGSELF
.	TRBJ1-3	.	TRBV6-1	TGTGCCAGCAGTGAAGAGTCCTCGGGGGGAAACACCATATATTTT	CASSEESSGGNTIYF
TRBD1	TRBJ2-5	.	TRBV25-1	TGTGCCAGCAGTGAAGCCAGGGGGAGATCGGGAGAGACCCAGTACTTC	CASSEARGRSGETQYF
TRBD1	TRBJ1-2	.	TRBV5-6	TGTGCCAGCAGCTATCCCGGGACAGGGGGTTATGGCTACACCTTC	CASSYPGTGGYGYTF
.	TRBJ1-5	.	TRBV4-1	TGCGCCAGCAGGGCAACGGTTCAGGGTAATCAGCCCCAGCATTTT	CASRATVQGNQPQHF
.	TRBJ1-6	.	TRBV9	TGTGCCAGCAGCGCCGGAGCTGCTGGGGGGGCAATTTCACCCCTCCACTTT	CASSAGAAGGAISPLHF
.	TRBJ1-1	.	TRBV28	TGTGCCAGCAGTTTTTTGGGGGGCCGGAACACTGAAGCTTTCTTT	CASSFLGGRNTEAFF
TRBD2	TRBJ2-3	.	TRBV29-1	TGCAGCGTTGAAGGCGGGGGGGCTAATACGCAGTATTTT	CSVEGGGANTQYF